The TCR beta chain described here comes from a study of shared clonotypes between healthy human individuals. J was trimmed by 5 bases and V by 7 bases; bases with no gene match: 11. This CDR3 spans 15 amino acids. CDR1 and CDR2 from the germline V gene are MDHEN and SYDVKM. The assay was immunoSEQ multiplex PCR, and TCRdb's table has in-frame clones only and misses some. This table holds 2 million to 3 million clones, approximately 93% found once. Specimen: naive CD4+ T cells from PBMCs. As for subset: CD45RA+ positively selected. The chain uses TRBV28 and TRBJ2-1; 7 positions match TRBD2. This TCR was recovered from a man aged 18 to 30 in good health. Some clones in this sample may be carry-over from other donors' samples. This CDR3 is CASKPPGGANNEQFF. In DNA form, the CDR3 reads TGTGCCAGCAAACCTCCGGGGGGAGCGAACAATGAGCAGTTCTTC.